These 29 T cell receptor beta chains originate from one sample sequenced in a study of T cell responses to AZD1222 COVID-19 vaccine. The method was immunoSEQ multiplex PCR; TCRdb's version includes in-frame clones alone and lacks a portion of them. Here the sample spans 150,000 to 200,000 clones, about nine tenths being singletons. Sequenced here: peripheral blood, sampled on day 0 of AZD1222 vaccination. The receptors stem from an adult in good health.

This rearrangement joins TRBV6-2 or TRBV6-3 to TRBJ1-5; the match to TRBD1 covers 7 bases. J gave up 6 bases and V 2 bases, and 16 bases lay outside the gene matches. CDR3 size: 18 residues. CDR1 and CDR2 from the germline V gene are MNHEY and SVGEGT. The CDR3 is CASSYKKGQPQASQPQHF. DNA for the CDR3: TGTGCCAGCAGTTACAAAAAGGGACAGCCCCAAGCCAGTCAGCCCCAGCATTTT.

The genes are TRBV4-3 and TRBJ2-3, with unresolved D. This CDR3 has 13 amino acids. Trimming took 4 bases from V and 3 from J, leaving 8 bases between them. Germline CDR1 is LGHNA and CDR2 is YSLEER. CDR3 residues: CASSPHQTDTQYF. CDR3 sequence (DNA): TGCGCCAGCAGCCCACATCAGACAGATACGCAGTATTTT.

This clone was seen a single time. CDR3 in amino acids: CASSDLAVAFF. As DNA, the CDR3 is TGTGCCAGCAGTGACCTGGCGGTCGCTTTTTTT. The V call is TRBV6-1, the J call TRBJ1-4; D not certain. Trimming removed 3 bases at V and 17 bases at J, with 13 bases between. Germline V CDR1 and CDR2: MNHNS, SASEGT. The CDR3 is 11 amino acids.

The chain joins TRBV7-8 to TRBJ1-1; D unclear. Germline-derived CDR1 and CDR2 are SGHVS and FQNEAQ. The CDR3 is made up of 15 amino acids. V shed 5 bases and J shed 1 base, with 14 bases lying between them. The CDR3 coding sequence is TGTGCCAGCAGCCCCCGGGGTGGGGAGAACACTGAAGCTTTCTTT. Translation: CASSPRGGENTEAFF.

The rearrangement links TRBV19 to TRBJ2-2, with TRBD2 matching over 8 bases. Germline assignment: CDR1 LNHDA and CDR2 SQIVND (reference sequence). Trimming at V came to 5 bases and at J to 4 bases, leaving 6 bases not matched to a gene. This CDR3 region has 15 residues. The CDR3 region has the DNA TGTGCCAGTAGTTATAGCGGGGTGTCCACCGGGGAGCTGTTTTTT. As protein: CASSYSGVSTGELFF. The whole variable domain, filled in from reference TRBV19 and TRBJ2-2, reads DGGITQSPKYLFRKEGQNVTLSCEQNLNHDAMYWYRQDPGQGLRLIYYSQIVNDFQKGDIAEGYSVSREKKESFPLTVTSAQKNPTAFYLCASSYSGVSTGELFFGEGSRLTVL.

The gene calls are TRBV21-1 and TRBJ1-1. TRBV21-1 is flagged as a pseudogene. This CDR3 spans 12 amino acids. CDR3 nucleotides: TGTGCCAGCACCAAGGAGTACACTGAAGCTTTCTTT. Its translation: CASTKEYTEAFF.

V is TRBV7-2 and J is TRBJ2-7, with D perhaps TRBD1 or TRBD2 (5 bases each). The length of the CDR3 is 16 residues. Between the trimmed V and J ends, which lost 5 bases and 4 bases, there was a span of 21 bases. The germline V gene encodes CDR1 SGHTA and CDR2 FQGNSA. The CDR3 sequence: CASSHPGGQGPYEQYF. DNA of the CDR3: TGTGCCAGCAGCCACCCCGGCGGTCAGGGACCGTACGAGCAGTACTTC.

DNA of the CDR3: TGTGCAAGTCGCCTCTCAAACTCACCGGGGGGGCTTCATGGCTACACCTTC. It is translated as CASRLSNSPGGLHGYTF. The chain combines TRBV12-2 with TRBJ1-2. TRBV12-2 is a known pseudogene. The CDR3 is 17 amino acids.

J is TRBJ2-2 and V is TRBV6-5; D remains ambiguous. CDR3 size: 15 residues. With 6 bases removed from V and 0 bases from J, the gap between germline ends came to 11 bases. CDR1 and CDR2 from the germline V gene are MNHEY and SVGAGI. The CDR3 DNA reads as TGTGCCAGCAGCCAGGTAGTGGCGAACACCGGGGAGCTGTTTTTT. Residues: CASSQVVANTGELFF.

J is TRBJ2-7 and V is TRBV12-3 or TRBV12-4; the D is unclear. Trimming pared 5 bases from V and 7 bases from J, leaving 12 bases between. The CDR3 length is 12 residues. CDR3: CASSLTRTEQYF. As DNA, the CDR3 is TGTGCCAGCAGTCTAACCCGGACGGAGCAGTACTTC.

This rearrangement joins TRBV6-5 to TRBJ1-5; D uncertain. Germline-derived CDR1 and CDR2 are MNHEY and SVGAGI. V shed 3 bases and J shed 3 bases, with 9 bases lying between them. This CDR3 region has 14 residues. Here the CDR3 reads CASSYRGFNQPQHF. The CDR3 DNA is TGTGCCAGCAGTTATAGAGGGTTCAATCAGCCCCAGCATTTT.

The chain recombines TRBV7-2 with TRBJ2-1; maybe TRBD2 (5 bases). CDR1 and CDR2 from the germline V gene are SGHTA and FQGNSA. This CDR3 has 17 residues. The V gene lost 5 bases and the J gene lost 0 bases, with 17 bases spanning the gap. In nucleotides, the CDR3 is TGTGCCAGCAGCCCCACGGCGGGCCTCCTCTCCTACAATGAGCAGTTCTTC. It codes for CASSPTAGLLSYNEQFF.

The chain carries TRBV15 and TRBJ1-2; 8 bases map to TRBD1. Germline V lookup: CDR1 LNHNV, CDR2 YYDKDF (reference sequence). The length of the CDR3 is 18 residues. V lost 0 bases and J lost 5; bases outside the gene matches: 14. For the CDR3, the DNA is TGTGCCACCAGCAGAGATAGGGGCGGGACAGGACGATTGTATGGCTACACCTTC. It yields the protein CATSRDRGGTGRLYGYTF. Full variable domain (missing parts from reference TRBV15 and TRBJ1-2): DAMVIQNPRYQVTQFGKPVTLSCSQTLNHNVMYWYQQKSSQAPKLLFHYYDKDFNNEADTPDNFQSRRPNTSFCFLDIRSPGLGDTAMYLCATSRDRGGTGRLYGYTFGSGTRLTVV.

This sequence joins TRBV27 and TRBJ2-7; tentatively, D is TRBD1 (7 bases). Deletions cut 5 bases from V and 0 bases from J, with 11 bases between. The CDR3 spans 14 residues. CDR1 MNHEY and CDR2 SMNVEV come from the germline V gene (reference sequence). The CDR3 coding sequence is TGTGCCAGCAGTCCGCGGGACAGCTCCTACGAGCAGTACTTC. This translates into CASSPRDSSYEQYF.

The J gene is TRBJ2-1, the V gene TRBV9, with D perhaps TRBD2 (5 bases). CDR1 is SGDLS, CDR2 YYNGEE, per germline. The CDR3 sequence is 14 residues long. V was shortened by 3 bases and J by 6 bases, with 13 bases between the two germline ends. The DNA of the CDR3 is TGTGCCAGCAGCGCGGGCGGGTCCCCCAATGAGCAGTTCTTC. Protein product: CASSAGGSPNEQFF.

This clone is a singleton in its sample. This chain joins TRBV15 and TRBJ2-5, with unresolved D. The CDR3 covers 13 residues. In germline, CDR1 is LNHNV, CDR2 YYDKDF (reference sequence). V lost 1 base and J 1 base, leaving 4 bases between the germline ends. This CDR3 is CATSRGLQETQYF. CDR3 DNA sequence: TGTGCCACCAGCAGAGGGCTCCAAGAGACCCAGTACTTC. The entire variable domain, with the rest obtained from reference TRBV15 and TRBJ2-5, is as follows: DAMVIQNPRYQVTQFGKPVTLSCSQTLNHNVMYWYQQKSSQAPKLLFHYYDKDFNNEADTPDNFQSRRPNTSFCFLDIRSPGLGDTAMYLCATSRGLQETQYFGPGTRLLVL.

The J gene is TRBJ1-2, the V gene TRBV11-2, with D tentatively TRBD1 (6 bases). With 0 bases removed from V and 8 bases from J, the gap between germline ends came to 13 bases. This CDR3 is 14 amino acids long. Per the germline V gene, CDR1 is SGHAT and CDR2 is FQNNGV. The CDR3 nucleotides read TGTGCCAGCAGCTTAGATAGGGGGAGCCGCGGCTACACCTTC. This encodes CASSLDRGSRGYTF. The whole variable domain, remainder taken from reference TRBV11-2 and TRBJ1-2, is EAGVAQSPRYKIIEKRQSVAFWCNPISGHATLYWYQQILGQGPKLLIQFQNNGVVDDSQLPKDRFSAERLKGVDSTLKIQPAKLEDSAVYLCASSLDRGSRGYTFGSGTRLTVV.

V usage is TRBV30 and J usage is TRBJ1-1; D not certain. Between the trimmed V and J ends, which lost 2 bases and 4 bases, there was a span of 11 bases. The CDR3 is 13 amino acids. From germline, CDR1 is GTSNPN and CDR2 SVGIG (reference sequence). CDR3 region: CAWSWQTTTEAFF. For the CDR3, the DNA is TGTGCCTGGAGTTGGCAGACGACCACTGAAGCTTTCTTT. Full variable domain (rest looked up from reference TRBV30 and TRBJ1-1): SQTIHQWPATLVQPVGSPLSLECTVEGTSNPNLYWYRQAAGRGLQLLFYSVGIGQISSEVPQNLSASRPQDRQFILSSKKLLLSDSGFYLCAWSWQTTTEAFFGQGTRLTVV.

The chain links TRBV6-2 or TRBV6-3 to TRBJ1-2; D uncertain. V lost 1 base and J lost 0, with 6 bases in between. CDR3 length: 14 amino acids. Germline CDR1 MNHEY, CDR2 SVGEGT. The CDR3 sequence: CASSYWGANYGYTF. The DNA of the CDR3 is TGTGCCAGCAGTTACTGGGGAGCTAACTATGGCTACACCTTC.

The rearrangement uses TRBV4-2 and TRBJ2-1, with 8 bases that match TRBD2. The CDR3 has 13 amino acids. After removal of 1 base from V and 15 bases from J, the junction contained 8 bases not matched to a gene. CDR1 and CDR2 (germline): LGHNA, YNFKEQ. DNA for the CDR3: TGTGCCAGCAGCCAAGGGTCGGGGGGGCCCCCGTTCTTC. Its translation: CASSQGSGGPPFF.

The V gene is TRBV7-3, the J gene TRBJ2-3; 9 positions match TRBD2. There are 16 residues in the CDR3. Germline V lookup: CDR1 SGHTA, CDR2 FQGTGA. Trimming at V came to 0 bases and at J to 3 bases, leaving 4 bases not matched to a gene. The CDR3 reads CASSLTPLAGTDTQYF. CDR3 DNA: TGTGCCAGCAGCTTAACGCCCCTAGCGGGGACAGATACGCAGTATTTT.

This clone was recorded a few times. V is TRBV30 and J is TRBJ1-5; 9 bases fit TRBD1. V dropped 2 bases and J dropped 7; count of bases not matched to a gene: 9. The CDR3 extends over 15 amino acids. Per germline, CDR1 GTSNPN and CDR2 SVGIG (reference sequence). The CDR3, as DNA: TGTGCCTGGAGTTTCGGGGGACAGGGAAAACAGCCCCAGCATTTT. It yields the protein CAWSFGGQGKQPQHF.

The CDR3, as DNA: TGCAGCGCAACAAACACTGAAGCTTTCTTT. It yields the protein CSATNTEAFF. The chain links TRBV29-1 to TRBJ1-1; D not certain. Trimming took 7 bases from V and 2 from J, leaving 5 bases between them. Germline CDR1 SQVTM, CDR2 ANQGSEA. This CDR3 has 10 amino acids.

The chain recombines TRBV4-1 with TRBJ1-4, with D maybe TRBD1 (5 bases). The CDR3 has 14 residues. Germline-derived CDR1 and CDR2 are MGHRA and YSYEKL. V dropped 3 bases and J dropped 7 bases, with 12 bases sitting between them. The CDR3 sequence: CASSQSGVGEKLFF. CDR3 DNA: TGCGCCAGCAGCCAGTCGGGGGTAGGTGAAAAACTGTTTTTT.

The chain joins TRBV7-2 to TRBJ1-5, with a weak D call TRBD1 (6 bases). Per germline, CDR1 SGHTA and CDR2 FQGNSA. V lost 3 bases, J lost 2 bases, and 11 bases lay in between. The CDR3 contains 15 residues. As DNA, the CDR3 is TGTGCCAGCAGCTTGAAGGGGGGCGGCAATCAGCCCCAGCATTTT. The encoded protein is CASSLKGGGNQPQHF.

This clone was recorded once. The rearrangement links TRBV4-3 to TRBJ2-1; TRBD1 or TRBD2 may be the D gene (5 bases each). CDR1 LGHNA and CDR2 YSLEER come from the germline V gene. The CDR3 spans 18 residues. Trimming left V 0 bases short and J 0 bases short, with 15 bases between. The CDR3 DNA follows: TGCGCCAGCAGCCAAGAGTGGGGGACGGGGCCCTCCTACAATGAGCAGTTCTTC. Amino acid sequence: CASSQEWGTGPSYNEQFF.

The V gene is TRBV3-1 (or the pseudogene TRBV3-2), the J gene TRBJ2-7; perhaps D is TRBD1 or TRBD2 (6 bases each). CDR1 LGHDT and CDR2 YNNKEL come from the germline V gene (reference sequence). The length of the CDR3 is 15 residues. Trimming removed 0 bases from V and 0 bases from J, with 9 bases in between. CDR3 DNA: TGTGCCAGCAGCCAAGAAGGGGGAGGCTCCTACGAGCAGTACTTC. Its protein product is CASSQEGGGSYEQYF.

This rearrangement joins TRBV6-1 to TRBJ1-2; 7 bases match TRBD1. The length of the CDR3 is 11 residues. Germline CDR1 is MNHNS and CDR2 is SASEGT. The ends lost 0 bases at V and 14 bases at J; junction bases unmatched: 3. Here the CDR3 reads CASSEAAGGTF. The CDR3 bases are TGTGCCAGCAGTGAAGCAGCAGGGGGGACCTTC.

V and J are TRBV7-2 and TRBJ2-3; 9 bases fit TRBD2. The J segment lost 4 bases and the V segment lost 1 base, leaving 6 bases of the junction unmatched. CDR3 length equals 16 residues. Germline CDR1 is SGHTA and CDR2 is FQGNSA. This CDR3 reads CASSLESRGGADTQYF. The CDR3, as DNA: TGTGCCAGCAGCTTAGAGTCGCGGGGGGGCGCAGATACGCAGTATTTT.